Reported below is one TCR beta chain. V shed 5 bases and J 2 bases; nucleotides not matched to a gene: 8. The CDR3 contains 15 residues. The germline V gene encodes CDR1 SGHNT and CDR2 YYREEE (reference sequence). These data are taken from a study of technical replicates of blood from a handful of donors. Data came from immunoSEQ multiplex PCR; TCRdb stores just in-frame clones and leaves some out. There are about 95,000 clones in the sample; roughly 95% occur only once, and 0.3% to 0.35% lies in the top ten. Sample: T cells isolated from PBMCs. The sequence derives from a human donor in good health. The V gene is TRBV5-4, the J gene TRBJ1-1; 8 bases match TRBD1. The CDR3 spells CASRRLDRENTEAFF. DNA for the CDR3: TGTGCCAGCAGAAGGTTGGACAGGGAAAACACTGAAGCTTTCTTT.